These T cell receptor beta chains were read from a single sample in a study of blood T cell repertoires in COVID-19. The assay was immunoSEQ multiplex PCR, and TCRdb's table has in-frame clones only and misses some. The data hold about 400,000 clones, with roughly 87% observed a single time. Sequenced: PBMCs or T cells enriched from blood (not recorded which). Every receptor here comes from a woman between 40 and 55 years old with acute COVID-19. Each CDR3 is given without its conserved first and last residue.

V,J,CDR3
TRBV2,TRBJ1-4,ASSQGAEKLF
TRBV19,TRBJ1-5,ATQKDRAISNQPQH
TRBV7-9,TRBJ1-5,ASSPRRGNSNQPQH
TRBV11-2,TRBJ2-2,ASSLEGTPGGEDTGELF
TRBV12-3/TRBV12-4,TRBJ2-2,ASRYYTTGELF
TRBV19,TRBJ1-2,ASSLDRGNYGYT
TRBV24-1,TRBJ1-1,ATRAGDTEAF
TRBV5-6,TRBJ1-2,ASSLGLLNYGYT
TRBV2,TRBJ1-2,ASSEYPMRQGARTVNYGYT
TRBV4-1,TRBJ1-5,ASSPRDRGNQPQH
TRBV19,TRBJ2-3,ASSIAGTSGADTQY
TRBV3-1/TRBV3-2,TRBJ1-4,ASSQYARNSNEKLF
TRBV5-1,TRBJ2-7,ASSPSGGATYEQY
TRBV6-5,TRBJ2-2,ASSYDRGQGGELF
TRBV9,TRBJ2-1,ASSLIAGAYNEQF
TRBV6-5,TRBJ2-2,ASSYSRASLTGELF
TRBV10-2,TRBJ1-4,ASRGQDSEKLF
TRBV18,TRBJ2-1,ASSPTGEKSYNEQF
TRBV5-4,TRBJ1-2,ASSLLNYGYT
TRBV2,TRBJ1-2,ASRRGMGDYGYT
TRBV19,TRBJ1-1,ASSQASRTGSEAEAF
TRBV28,TRBJ1-4,ASSRVHGGEKLF
TRBV6-5,TRBJ1-6,ASSYRDRGNSPLH
TRBV12-5,TRBJ1-2,ASGTAPDTLNYGYT
TRBV3-1/TRBV3-2,TRBJ2-7,ASSRRLAGVPIEQY
TRBV7-7,TRBJ1-4,ASSPGTGFNEKLF
TRBV12-5,TRBJ1-4,ASGKPTGATNEKLF